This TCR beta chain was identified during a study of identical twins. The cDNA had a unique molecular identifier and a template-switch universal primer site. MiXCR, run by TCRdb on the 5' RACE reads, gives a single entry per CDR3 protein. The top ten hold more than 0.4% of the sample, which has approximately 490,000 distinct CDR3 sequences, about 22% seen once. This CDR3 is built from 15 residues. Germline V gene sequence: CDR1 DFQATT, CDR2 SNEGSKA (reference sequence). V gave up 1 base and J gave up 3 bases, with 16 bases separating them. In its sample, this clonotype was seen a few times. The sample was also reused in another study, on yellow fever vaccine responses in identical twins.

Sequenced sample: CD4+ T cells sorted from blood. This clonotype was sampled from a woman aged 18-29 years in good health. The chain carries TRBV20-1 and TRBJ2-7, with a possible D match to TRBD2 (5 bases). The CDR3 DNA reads TGCAGTGCTAGAGTTCCCGGACTGAGAAACTACGAGCAGTACTTC. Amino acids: CSARVPGLRNYEQYF.